Below, one T cell receptor beta chain is given with its context. Its cognate antigen is unknown. The germline CDR1 and CDR2 sequences are SGHRS and YFSETQ. This CDR3 has 16 amino acids. The V segment lost 4 bases and the J segment 0 bases; nucleotides outside the gene matches: 10. Repertoires were generated with immunoSEQ multiplex PCR, while TCRdb's copy carries only in-frame clones and drops some. The table shows more than 75,000 clones, with roughly 93% occurring only once. This entry comes from a study of siplizumab effects on memory and regulatory T cells. Study-level findings and limits: Memory T cells appeared less diverse than naive cells, which seemed to contribute substantially to alloresponse.

Sequenced sample: CD8+ T cells sorted from blood. The J gene is TRBJ2-7, the V gene TRBV5-1, with 7 bases lining up with TRBD2. This sequence originates from a human donor in good health. In nucleotides, the CDR3 is TGCGCCAGCAGCCCAGGGACTATCGAAATCTCCTACGAGCAGTACTTC. Its protein is CASSPGTIEISYEQYF.